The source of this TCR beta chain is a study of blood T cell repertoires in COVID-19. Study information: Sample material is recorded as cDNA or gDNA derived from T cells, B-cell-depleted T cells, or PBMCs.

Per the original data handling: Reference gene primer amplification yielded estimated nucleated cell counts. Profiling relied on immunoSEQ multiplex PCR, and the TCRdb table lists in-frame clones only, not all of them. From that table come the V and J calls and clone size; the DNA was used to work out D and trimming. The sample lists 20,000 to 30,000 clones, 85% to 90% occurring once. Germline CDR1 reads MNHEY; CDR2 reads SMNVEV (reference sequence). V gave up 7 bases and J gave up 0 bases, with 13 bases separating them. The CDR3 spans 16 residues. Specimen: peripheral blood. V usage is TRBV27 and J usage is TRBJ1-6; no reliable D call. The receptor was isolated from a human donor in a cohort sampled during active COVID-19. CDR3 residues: CASKRVQSSYNSPLHF. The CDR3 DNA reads TGTGCCAGCAAGAGGGTCCAAAGCTCCTATAATTCACCCCTCCACTTT.